The 13 T cell receptor beta chains below come from one sample, sequenced in a study of T-cell reconstitution after alpha-beta-depleted transplantation in children. Unique molecular identifiers were used in preparing the TCRbeta library. MiXCR, applied by TCRdb to the PCR reads, yields one record per CDR3 protein. The top ten clones hold 28% of a sample with over 200,000 distinct CDR3 sequences, approximately 10% of them seen once. Sequencing used PBMCs, obtained before TCRalphabeta/CD19-depleted stem cell transplant. The source is a child less than two years old with acute myeloid leukemia, due to receive a stem cell transplant.

This clonotype was found many times. The chain joins TRBV2 to TRBJ2-5, with D perhaps TRBD2 (6 bases). The CDR3 length is 13 residues. CDR1 is SNHLY, CDR2 FYNNEI, per germline. V lost 6 bases and J 2 bases, leaving 10 bases between the germline ends. CDR3 sequence reads: CASRWLAQETQYF. CDR3 nucleotides: TGTGCCAGCAGGTGGCTAGCGCAAGAGACCCAGTACTTC.

Ten or more counts support this clonotype. This sequence joins TRBV7-2 and TRBJ2-7, with a possible D match to TRBD2 (5 bases). The CDR3 loop spans 15 amino acids. CDR1 SGHTA and CDR2 FQGNSA come from the germline V gene. Trimming took off 3 bases at V and 4 bases at J, with 16 bases between the two ends. The CDR3 sequence is CASSFVPGIEYEQYF. CDR3 DNA sequence: TGTGCCAGCAGCTTCGTCCCGGGGATTGAATACGAGCAGTACTTC.

The chain has TRBV6-5 and TRBJ2-1; D might be TRBD2 (6 bases). This CDR3 contains 14 residues. The germline V gene encodes CDR1 MNHEY and CDR2 SVGAGI. Trimming pared 0 bases from V and 10 bases from J, leaving 13 bases between. The CDR3 DNA reads TGTGCCAGCAGTTACTCGAAACTAGCCCACGAGCAGTTCTTC. Its translation is CASSYSKLAHEQFF.

This clonotype has a count of ten or more. The V and J genes are TRBV5-1 and TRBJ2-1, with D perhaps TRBD2 (6 bases). V shed 6 bases and J shed 7 bases, with 20 bases lying between them. The CDR3 sequence is 15 residues long. Germline V gene data show CDR1 as SGHRS and CDR2 as YFSETQ. The CDR3 nucleotides read TGCGCCAGCACCCCAGCCGGGGACTCATCTAATGAGCAGTTCTTC. Protein: CASTPAGDSSNEQFF.

This clonotype showed up many times. This rearrangement joins TRBV7-3 to TRBJ1-6, with 8 nucleotides matching TRBD1. CDR3 length: 14 residues. After removal of 8 bases from V and 4 bases from J, the junction contained 4 bases not matched to a gene. CDR1 SGHTA and CDR2 FQGTGA come from the germline V gene. The CDR3 loop is CASSQGEYNSPLHF. CDR3 coding DNA: TGTGCCAGCTCACAGGGGGAATATAATTCACCCCTCCACTTT.

Remarks on this clonotype: One base away lies a much larger clone, so this may be a sequencing read error. The chain is built from TRBV6-1 and TRBJ1-1; maybe TRBD1 (5 bases). This CDR3 contains 14 residues. Germline lookup yields CDR1 MNHNS and CDR2 SASEGT. Trimming removed 3 bases from V and 10 bases from J, with 18 bases in between. The CDR3 sequence is CASSDLGARTRAFF. CDR3 coding DNA: TGTGCCAGCAGTGACCTAGGGGCGAGGACGAGAGCTTTCTTT.

Comments on this clonotype: This may come from a read error, since a much larger clone is one base off. This rearrangement joins TRBV20-1 to TRBJ2-7; TRBD2 matches at 9 bases. Germline V gene data show CDR1 as DFQATT and CDR2 as SNEGSKA (reference sequence). The CDR3 loop spans 12 amino acids. V was clipped by 7 bases and J by 6 bases; unmatched bases: 7. The DNA for the CDR3 is TGCAGTGTACGGCTAGCGGGGCCCGAGCAGTACTTC. Translated: CSVRLAGPEQYF.

This clonotype has a count of ten or more. This rearrangement joins TRBV20-1 to TRBJ1-1; a weak D match, TRBD1 (5 bases). CDR1 and CDR2 from the germline V gene are DFQATT and SNEGSKA (reference sequence). CDR3 size: 13 residues. Trimming stripped 3 bases from V and 5 bases from J, with 13 bases between. CDR3 residues: CSARAGWVTEAFF. Written as DNA, the CDR3 is TGCAGTGCTAGGGCAGGGTGGGTTACTGAAGCTTTCTTT.

This clonotype was counted ten times or more. The chain employs TRBV18 and TRBJ1-3; D is undetermined. The CDR3 runs 17 residues. V shed 3 bases and J shed 1 base, with 16 bases lying between them. CDR1 KGHSH and CDR2 LQKENI come from the germline V gene. This CDR3 reads CASSPTTERQSGNTIYF. The CDR3 DNA reads TGTGCCAGCTCACCCACTACGGAGAGGCAATCTGGAAACACCATATATTTT.

This clonotype was counted many times. The genes are TRBV12-3 or TRBV12-4 and TRBJ1-2; no firm D call. The CDR3 is 13 amino acids. V dropped 8 bases and J dropped 3 bases, with 13 bases sitting between them. CDR3 loop: CASVDPAHYGYTF. In nucleotides, the CDR3 is TGTGCCAGCGTAGATCCAGCCCACTATGGCTACACCTTC.

This clonotype was detected many times. This chain connects TRBV20-1 to TRBJ1-1, with 11 bases that match TRBD1. Germline lookup yields CDR1 DFQATT and CDR2 SNEGSKA (reference sequence). CDR3 length equals 14 residues. V was pared by 1 base and J by 5 bases, with 3 bases of the junction left unmatched. The CDR3 here is CSARAGTGGTEAFF. The CDR3 DNA is TGCAGTGCTAGAGCGGGGACAGGGGGGACTGAAGCTTTCTTT.

The chain recombines TRBV13 with TRBJ2-2; D remains unclear. CDR1 is PRHDT and CDR2 is FYEKMQ in the germline V gene (reference sequence). The ends were cut back, 10 bases at V and 3 bases at J, with 12 bases in the middle. The CDR3 covers 13 residues. CDR3 residues: CATPVQDTGELFF. In DNA, the CDR3 is TGTGCCACCCCGGTTCAAGACACCGGGGAGCTGTTTTTT.

In this sample, this clonotype turned up many times. The V call is TRBV7-2, the J call TRBJ2-7; TRBD1 might be the D (6 bases). Germline CDR1 is SGHTA and CDR2 is FQGNSA. The CDR3 loop spans 13 amino acids. The V end was cut by 5 bases, the J end by 1 base, with 9 bases between. The DNA for the CDR3 is TGTGCCAGCAGCGTACAGGGTTCCTACGAGCAGTACTTC. It translates to CASSVQGSYEQYF.